The 16 T cell receptor beta chains presented below share a single source sample, sequenced in a study of OX40 agonist ivuxolimab in advanced cancers. Libraries were prepared by immunoSEQ multiplex PCR; TCRdb keeps only in-frame clonotypes and omits some of them. Here the sample spans about 50,000 clones, 82% being singletons. The starting material was CD4+ or CD8+ T cells sorted from blood, obtained in a trial of the OX40 agonist ivuxolimab. The receptors shown here come from an adult with an advanced solid tumor such as melanoma, head and neck, liver or kidney cancer.

V and J are TRBV30 and TRBJ1-4; no reliable D call. The CDR3 is made up of 13 amino acids. Germline V lookup: CDR1 GTSNPN, CDR2 SVGIG (reference sequence). Trimming pared 3 bases from V and 6 bases from J, leaving 11 bases between. This chain's CDR3 is CAWRAPGDEKLFF. CDR3 nucleotide sequence: TGTGCCTGGAGGGCGCCCGGGGATGAAAAACTGTTTTTT.

CDR3 nucleotides: TGTGCCAGCAGTTTATCGAGCTTTCCCCAAGAGACCCAGTACTTC. Translating it yields CASSLSSFPQETQYF. The chain uses TRBV27 and TRBJ2-5; D gene uncertain. Trimming removed 0 bases at V and 1 base at J, with 9 bases between. Germline V gene lookup returns CDR1 MNHEY and CDR2 SMNVEV (reference sequence). This CDR3 has 15 residues.

This clone was seen a few times. The chain links TRBV7-9 to TRBJ1-5; D is unresolved. Germline values: CDR1 SEHNR, CDR2 FQNEAQ (reference sequence). The V and J ends lost 4 bases and 2 bases respectively, with 12 bases between them. This CDR3 contains 15 residues. CDR3 coding DNA: TGTGCCAGCAGCTCAAGCGGAGGAGGCAATCAGCCCCAGCATTTT. Encoded protein: CASSSSGGGNQPQHF.

The chain combines TRBV19 with TRBJ2-2, with 10 bases identical to TRBD1. The length of the CDR3 is 15 residues. Germline trimming cut 8 bases from V and 4 bases from J; bases unmatched to any gene: 7. Germline V gives CDR1 LNHDA, CDR2 SQIVND (reference sequence). CDR3 sequence (DNA): TGTGCCAGTCAGCGGGACAGGGGTTCCACCGGGGAGCTGTTTTTT. It codes for CASQRDRGSTGELFF. The full variable domain, in which reference TRBV19 and TRBJ2-2 provide the parts outside the CDR3, is DGGITQSPKYLFRKEGQNVTLSCEQNLNHDAMYWYRQDPGQGLRLIYYSQIVNDFQKGDIAEGYSVSREKKESFPLTVTSAQKNPTAFYLCASQRDRGSTGELFFGEGSRLTVL.

The chain's CDR3 is CASGDGVGGYTF. CDR3 in DNA: TGCGCCAGCGGAGACGGGGTTGGGGGCTACACCTTC. V and J are TRBV5-1 and TRBJ1-2; D is ambiguous. This CDR3 region has 12 residues. Between the trimmed V and J ends, which lost 7 bases and 8 bases, there was a span of 15 bases. CDR1 is SGHRS and CDR2 is YFSETQ in the germline V gene.

The chain employs TRBV27 and TRBJ2-1; possible D gene TRBD1, 5 bases. In germline, CDR1 is MNHEY, CDR2 SMNVEV (reference sequence). The CDR3 totals 14 residues. V was clipped by 6 bases and J by 1 base, with 10 bases between them. The CDR3 sequence: CASRFRESYNEQFF. CDR3 nucleotides: TGTGCCAGCAGGTTCAGGGAATCCTACAATGAGCAGTTCTTC.

The chain links TRBV14 to TRBJ2-7, with D possibly being TRBD2 (6 bases). CDR1 SGHDN and CDR2 FVKESK come from the germline V gene. This CDR3 region has 17 residues. The ends were cut back, 2 bases at V and 0 bases at J, with 17 bases in the middle. The CDR3 loop is CASSQRDWGATSYEQYF. The CDR3 DNA sequence: TGTGCCAGCAGCCAAAGGGACTGGGGTGCCACCTCCTACGAGCAGTACTTC.

The chain uses TRBV6-1 and TRBJ1-4; D unclear. The CDR3 has 16 residues. Trimming took 1 base from V and 0 from J, leaving 9 bases between them. Germline loops: CDR1 MNHNS, CDR2 SASEGT. The CDR3 DNA is TGTGCCAGCAGTGAAGGGCGACTAGCAACTAATGAAAAACTGTTTTTT. As protein: CASSEGRLATNEKLFF.

In its sample, this clone was seen once. CDR3 coding DNA: TGTGCCAGCGTTCAATCTGGGGCCAACGTCCTGACTTTC. It translates to CASVQSGANVLTF. The J gene is TRBJ2-6, the V gene TRBV6-6; D unclear. Deletions cut 8 bases from V and 1 base from J, with 6 bases between. The germline V gene has CDR1 MNHNY and CDR2 SVGAGI (reference sequence). The CDR3 totals 13 residues.

This clone was recorded once. The chain couples TRBV4-3 to TRBJ2-3; D ambiguous. Germline V gene sequence: CDR1 LGHNA, CDR2 YSLEER. V was trimmed by 0 bases and J by 8 bases, leaving 12 bases between them. The CDR3 has 14 residues. CDR3 bases: TGCGCCAGCAGCCAAGATGCGGTGAGTGGTACGCAGTATTTT. This codes for CASSQDAVSGTQYF.

The V call is TRBV10-3, the J call TRBJ1-1; D is undetermined. Trimming pared 10 bases from V and 4 bases from J, leaving 13 bases between. Germline V gene sequence: CDR1 ENHRY, CDR2 SYGVKD. CDR3 length: 12 amino acids. The DNA for the CDR3 is TGTGCCACCGGGAAGGTCGGCACTGAAGCTTTCTTT. It codes for CATGKVGTEAFF.

The CDR3 nucleotides are TGTGCCAGCAGCCAAGGAATGGCCGCTTATAGGCATTTT. This translates into CASSQGMAAYRHF. The rearrangement uses TRBV14 and TRBJ1-5; D is unresolved. CDR3 length: 13 amino acids. Germline CDR1 is SGHDN and CDR2 is FVKESK. Trimming pared 1 base from V and 15 bases from J, leaving 16 bases between.

The CDR3 here is CASSINVGALTTDTQYF. CDR3 sequence (DNA): TGTGCCAGTAGTATAAACGTGGGGGCGCTAACCACAGATACGCAGTATTTT. The gene calls are TRBV19 and TRBJ2-3; weak D call: TRBD1 (6 bases). V shed 2 bases and J shed 2 bases, with 17 bases lying between them. This CDR3 region has 17 residues. CDR1 and CDR2 from the germline V gene are LNHDA and SQIVND (reference sequence).

This chain connects TRBV7-2 to TRBJ1-4; no definite D call. CDR1 SGHTA and CDR2 FQGNSA come from the germline V gene. V dropped 0 bases and J dropped 0 bases, with 5 bases sitting between them. The CDR3 length is 15 residues. CDR3 sequence: CASSLASSTNEKLFF. CDR3 sequence (DNA): TGTGCCAGCAGCTTAGCCAGTTCAACTAATGAAAAACTGTTTTTT. Full variable domain (missing parts from reference TRBV7-2 and TRBJ1-4): GAGVSQSPSNKVTEKGKDVELRCDPISGHTALYWYRQSLGQGLEFLIYFQGNSAPDKSGLPSDRFSAERTGGSVSTLTIQRTQQEDSAVYLCASSLASSTNEKLFFGSGTQLSVL.

This sequence joins TRBV5-1 and TRBJ1-2; D unresolved. V lost 4 bases and J lost 0, with 10 bases in between. Germline loops: CDR1 SGHRS, CDR2 YFSETQ. The CDR3 covers 14 residues. CDR3 sequence: CASSPERANYGYTF. CDR3 DNA: TGCGCCAGCAGCCCGGAGCGAGCTAACTATGGCTACACCTTC.

This clone has only one observation. As DNA, the CDR3 is TGTGCCAGTAGTATTCATAAGGGACAGCCCCAAGAGACCCAGTACTTC. Amino acids: CASSIHKGQPQETQYF. V usage is TRBV19 and J usage is TRBJ2-5; 7 bases fit TRBD1. The trim removed 3 bases at V and 1 base at J, leaving 8 bases unmatched. This CDR3 has 16 amino acids. Germline assignment: CDR1 LNHDA and CDR2 SQIVND (reference sequence). Together with reference TRBV19 and TRBJ2-5, the CDR3 gives the full variable domain: DGGITQSPKYLFRKEGQNVTLSCEQNLNHDAMYWYRQDPGQGLRLIYYSQIVNDFQKGDIAEGYSVSREKKESFPLTVTSAQKNPTAFYLCASSIHKGQPQETQYFGPGTRLLVL.